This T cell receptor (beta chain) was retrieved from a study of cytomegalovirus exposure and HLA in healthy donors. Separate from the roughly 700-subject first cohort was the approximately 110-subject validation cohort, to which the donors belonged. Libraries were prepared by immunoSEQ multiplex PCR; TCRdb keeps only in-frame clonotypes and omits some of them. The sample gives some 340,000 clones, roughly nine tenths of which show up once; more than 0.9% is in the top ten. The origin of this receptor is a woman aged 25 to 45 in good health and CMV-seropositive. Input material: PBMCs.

CDR3 residues: CAWSAGGNTIYF. CDR3 nucleotide sequence: TGTGCCTGGAGTGCAGGAGGAAACACCATATATTTT. The gene calls are TRBV30 and TRBJ1-3; D call uncertain. V lost 1 base and J lost 4, with 5 bases in between. Germline V gene lookup returns CDR1 GTSNPN and CDR2 SVGIG (reference sequence). The CDR3 is 12 amino acids.